The rows below give T cell receptor beta chains drawn from one sample of a study of T cell changes during pregnancy in multiple sclerosis. Some clones are missing from TCRdb's copy, which holds only in-frame ones; the method was immunoSEQ multiplex PCR. The repertoire has approximately 32,000 clones, 90% of them found once; the top ten carry about 5.3%. Sequenced material: peripheral blood, taken in the third trimester of pregnancy. All receptors come from a female donor in good health, enrolled as a control in a pregnancy study. Both conserved end residues are part of each CDR3. A D gene is named only where the DNA matches it firmly. Size values are once, few and many counts, or a class for expanded clones, and some rows have none.

TRBV5-1	TRBJ2-2	-	-	CASRRGGSNTGELFF	TGCGCCAGCAGGAGAGGAGGTTCGAACACCGGGGAGCTGTTTTTT
TRBV5-1	TRBJ2-7	-	once	CASSLGQGKDEQYF	TGCGCCAGCAGCTTGGGCCAGGGAAAGGACGAGCAGTACTTC
TRBV2	TRBJ1-2	TRBD1	-	CASSGLGSVSQGAKGYTF	TGTGCCAGCAGTGGATTAGGGTCCGTCTCGCAGGGGGCGAAGGGCTACACCTTC
TRBV13	TRBJ2-7	-	-	CASSFAGPLLAGSYEQYF	TGTGCCAGCAGCTTTGCGGGACCGTTGCTGGCGGGCTCCTACGAGCAGTACTTC
TRBV11-2	TRBJ1-6	-	-	CASSLQGSRNSPLHF	TGTGCCAGCAGCCTACAGGGTAGTAGAAATTCACCCCTCCACTTT
TRBV28	TRBJ1-5	TRBD1	-	CATTRDRVGNQPQHF	TGTGCCACCACTCGGGACAGGGTAGGAAATCAGCCCCAGCATTTT
TRBV7-9	TRBJ2-1	-	-	CASSLALNEQFF	TGTGCCAGCAGCTTAGCTCTCAATGAGCAGTTCTTC
TRBV11-3	TRBJ2-3	-	-	CASSRGVGAGEDTQYF	TGTGCCAGCAGCCGCGGCGTGGGGGCGGGAGAAGATACGCAGTATTTT
TRBV25-1	TRBJ2-2	TRBD2	-	CASSPSGDTGELFF	TGTGCCAGCAGCCCTAGCGGGGACACCGGGGAGCTGTTTTTT
TRBV19	TRBJ2-5	-	-	CASSRLDTQETQYF	TGTGCCAGTAGTCGACTAGACACCCAAGAGACCCAGTACTTC
TRBV15	TRBJ1-6	-	-	CATSLGDINSPLHF	TGTGCCACCAGCCTAGGGGACATCAATTCACCCCTCCACTTT
TRBV6-6	TRBJ2-7	TRBD1	-	CASSLQGAEQYF	TGTGCCAGCAGTCTACAGGGGGCAGAGCAGTACTTC
TRBV6-1	TRBJ2-7	TRBD1	-	CASSEIGTGVYEQYF	TGTGCCAGCAGTGAAATAGGGACAGGGGTTTACGAGCAGTACTTC
TRBV6-5	TRBJ2-5	-	-	CASLRGGGPEYF	TGTGCCAGCTTGAGGGGGGGAGGACCGGAGTACTTC
TRBV2	TRBJ2-1	TRBD2	-	CASRTSGGGEYNEQFF	TGTGCCAGCCGAACCAGCGGCGGGGGGGAGTACAATGAGCAGTTCTTC
TRBV9	TRBJ2-7	-	-	CASSVAQGPTYEQYF	TGTGCCAGCAGCGTAGCACAGGGACCGACCTACGAGCAGTACTTC
TRBV27	TRBJ1-2	-	-	CASSFSANYGYTF	TGTGCCAGCAGTTTTTCAGCTAACTATGGCTACACCTTC
TRBV6-4	TRBJ2-1	-	-	CASSEVGGATIGNGEQFF	TGTGCCAGCAGTGAGGTGGGAGGCGCTACTATAGGCAATGGGGAGCAGTTCTTC
TRBV7-3	TRBJ1-1	-	-	CASTGGPGTEAFF	TGTGCCTCCACGGGGGGGCCGGGAACTGAAGCTTTCTTT
TRBV5-4	TRBJ2-5	TRBD2	-	CASSSRGGGRETQYF	TGTGCCAGCAGCTCCCGCGGGGGGGGACGGGAGACCCAGTACTTC
TRBV5-1	TRBJ2-1	-	-	CASSREAASSYNEQFF	TGCGCCAGCAGCAGAGAGGCGGCTAGCTCCTACAATGAGCAGTTCTTC
TRBV6-1	TRBJ1-5	-	-	CASSVYRSPNQPQHF	TGTGCCAGCAGTGTATATCGGTCTCCAAATCAGCCCCAGCATTTT
TRBV5-8	TRBJ2-3	-	few	CASSSWTVTDTQYF	TGTGCCAGCAGCTCATGGACAGTCACAGATACGCAGTATTTT
TRBV27	TRBJ1-2	TRBD1	once	CASRTSGGYYGYTF	TGTGCCAGCAGGACCTCAGGGGGTTACTATGGCTACACCTTC
TRBV4-3	TRBJ2-1	TRBD2	-	CASSQASGDYNEQFF	TGCGCCAGCAGCCAAGCTAGCGGGGACTACAATGAGCAGTTCTTC
TRBV13	TRBJ2-2	TRBD2	-	CASSSPSGGFKGELFF	TGTGCCAGCAGCTCGCCTAGCGGGGGGTTCAAGGGGGAGCTGTTTTTT
TRBV7-7	TRBJ2-1	TRBD1	-	CASSPTGIGREQFF	TGTGCTAGCAGCCCGACAGGGATCGGACGTGAGCAGTTCTTC
TRBV27	TRBJ1-6	-	once	CASSPPSSYNSPLHF	TGTGCCAGCAGTCCCCCGAGCTCCTATAATTCACCCCTCCACTTT
TRBV6-5	TRBJ2-1	-	-	CASSYVRLENEQFF	TGTGCCAGCAGTTACGTACGACTGGAAAATGAGCAGTTCTTC
TRBV5-1	TRBJ1-6	TRBD1	-	CASSHRDSNSPLHF	TGCGCCAGCAGTCACCGGGACAGTAATTCACCCCTCCACTTT
TRBV11-2	TRBJ2-1	TRBD2	-	CASSFQLPSGHNEQFF	TGTGCCAGCAGCTTTCAGTTGCCTAGCGGCCACAATGAGCAGTTCTTC
TRBV19	TRBJ2-3	TRBD2	-	CASSRKGTSGGSSSTDTQYF	TGTGCCAGTAGCAGGAAGGGGACTAGCGGGGGATCCTCTAGCACAGATACGCAGTATTTT
TRBV6-4	TRBJ2-7	-	-	CASSRQAKDEQYF	TGTGCCAGCAGCCGACAGGCCAAGGACGAGCAGTACTTC
TRBV5-6	TRBJ2-4	TRBD2	once	CASRGSGGAAKNIQYF	TGTGCCAGCAGGGGCAGCGGGGGGGCGGCCAAAAACATTCAGTACTTC
TRBV18	TRBJ2-5	-	-	CASSENPETQYF	TGTGCCAGCTCCGAGAATCCGGAGACCCAGTACTTC
TRBV10-3	TRBJ1-5	TRBD1	-	CAIRENQGVGQPQHF	TGTGCCATCAGGGAGAACCAGGGGGTAGGTCAGCCCCAGCATTTT
TRBV5-1	TRBJ2-7	TRBD1	-	CASREDRYEQYF	TGCGCCAGCAGGGAGGACAGGTACGAGCAGTACTTC
TRBV12-5	TRBJ2-2	TRBD2	-	CASGLVRVASGGATGELFF	TGTGCTAGTGGTTTGGTACGAGTTGCTAGCGGGGGTGCCACCGGGGAGCTGTTTTTT
TRBV29-1	TRBJ2-7	TRBD2	-	CSVDLAGGLEQYF	TGCAGCGTTGACCTAGCGGGGGGTCTCGAGCAGTACTTC
TRBV30	TRBJ2-1	TRBD2	-	CAWSALTSGRGPYNEQFF	TGTGCCTGGAGTGCCCTGACTAGCGGGAGGGGCCCCTACAATGAGCAGTTCTTC
TRBV7-8	TRBJ1-5	TRBD1	-	CASSHKQGAGDYSNQPQHF	TGTGCCAGCAGCCACAAACAGGGGGCGGGAGATTATAGCAATCAGCCCCAGCATTTT
TRBV7-8	TRBJ1-4	-	-	CASSPYGGTSYEKLFF	TGTGCCAGCAGCCCCTACGGTGGGACATCCTATGAAAAACTGTTTTTT
TRBV5-1	TRBJ1-6	-	-	CASSLARDSPLHF	TGCGCCAGCAGCTTGGCCAGGGATTCACCCCTCCACTTT
TRBV9	TRBJ2-3	TRBD2	-	CASSVDASGGTDTQYF	TGTGCCAGCAGCGTAGACGCTAGCGGGGGCACAGATACGCAGTATTTT
TRBV18	TRBJ2-7	TRBD1	-	CASSSDRVVYEQYF	TGTGCCAGCTCGTCGGACAGGGTGGTCTACGAGCAGTACTTC
TRBV7-9	TRBJ1-1	TRBD1	-	CASSGQGVPVTEAFF	TGTGCCAGCAGCGGACAGGGAGTCCCGGTGACTGAAGCTTTCTTT
TRBV4-1	TRBJ2-7	-	-	CASSQLGREQYF	TGCGCCAGCAGCCAACTGGGGCGGGAGCAGTACTTC
TRBV7-9	TRBJ2-3	-	-	CASSSTGLTDTQYF	TGTGCCAGCAGCTCTACAGGGTTAACAGATACGCAGTATTTT